This T cell receptor (beta chain) was recorded in a study of blood T cell repertoires in COVID-19. Study-level background: Sites in the United States, Italy and Spain provided acute and convalescent COVID-19 samples.

CDR3 length equals 11 residues. Trimming stripped 10 bases from V and 3 bases from J, with 9 bases between. Looked up from germline, CDR1 is SNHLY and CDR2 is FYNNEI. It was during active infection that Seattle patients were enrolled and then longitudinally followed. In the original analysis: Reference gene primer amplification in the assay estimated nucleated cell counts. The method was immunoSEQ multiplex PCR; TCRdb's version includes in-frame clones alone and lacks a portion of them. That table is the source of V, J and clone size, and D and trimming were worked out from the DNA. The sample shows 150,000 to 200,000 clones, around 81% of them seen only once.

Sequencing was carried out using peripheral blood. This receptor was taken from a man between 60 and 75 years old with COVID-19, enrolled during active disease. This sequence joins TRBV2 and TRBJ1-1; possible D gene TRBD1, 6 bases. CDR3 nucleotides: TGTGCCACCCGGACAGACACTGAAGCTTTCTTT. Its translation is CATRTDTEAFF.